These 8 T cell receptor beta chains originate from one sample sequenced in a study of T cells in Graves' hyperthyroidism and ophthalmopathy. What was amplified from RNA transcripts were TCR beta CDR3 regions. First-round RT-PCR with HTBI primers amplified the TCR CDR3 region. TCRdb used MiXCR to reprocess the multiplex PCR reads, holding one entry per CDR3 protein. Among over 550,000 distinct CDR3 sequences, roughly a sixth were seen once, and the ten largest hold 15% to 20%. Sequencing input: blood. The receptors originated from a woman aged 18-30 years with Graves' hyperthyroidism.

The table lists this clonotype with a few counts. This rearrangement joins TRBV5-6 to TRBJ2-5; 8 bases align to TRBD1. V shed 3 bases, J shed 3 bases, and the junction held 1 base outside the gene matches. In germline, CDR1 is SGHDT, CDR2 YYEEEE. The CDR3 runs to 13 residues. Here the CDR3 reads CASSWDRKETQYF. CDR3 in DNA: TGTGCCAGCAGCTGGGACAGGAAAGAGACCCAGTACTTC.

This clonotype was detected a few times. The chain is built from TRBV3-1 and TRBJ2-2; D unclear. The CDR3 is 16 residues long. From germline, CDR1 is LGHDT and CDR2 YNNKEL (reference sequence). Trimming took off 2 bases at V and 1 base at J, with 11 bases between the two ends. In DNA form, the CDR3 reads TGTGCCAGCAGCCAATGGGTCGGCGAGAACACCGGGGAGCTGTTTTTT. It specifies CASSQWVGENTGELFF.

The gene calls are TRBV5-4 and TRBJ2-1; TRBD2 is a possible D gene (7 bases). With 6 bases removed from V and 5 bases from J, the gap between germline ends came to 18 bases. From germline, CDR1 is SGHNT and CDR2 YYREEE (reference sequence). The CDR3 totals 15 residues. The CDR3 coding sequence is TGTGCCAGCACCCAGAAGGGGGGGGGACACAATGAGCAGTTCTTC. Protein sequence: CASTQKGGGHNEQFF.

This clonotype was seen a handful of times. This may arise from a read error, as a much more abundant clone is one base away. DNA for the CDR3: TGTGCCAGCAAGCTACAGGGGGCCCAAACTGAAGCTTTCTTT. It encodes CASKLQGAQTEAFF. The rearrangement joins TRBV6-1 to TRBJ1-1, with 9 bases that match TRBD1. V was pared by 7 bases and J by 5 bases, with 8 bases of the junction left unmatched. The CDR3 contains 14 residues. The germline CDR1 and CDR2 sequences are MNHNS and SASEGT.

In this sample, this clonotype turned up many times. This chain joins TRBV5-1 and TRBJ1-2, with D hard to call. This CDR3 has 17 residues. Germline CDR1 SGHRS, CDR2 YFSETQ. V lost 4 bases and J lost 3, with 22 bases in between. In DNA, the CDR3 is TGCGCCAGCAGCCCCGACCTTCACCCCCGTAACTACTATGGCTACACCTTC. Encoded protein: CASSPDLHPRNYYGYTF.

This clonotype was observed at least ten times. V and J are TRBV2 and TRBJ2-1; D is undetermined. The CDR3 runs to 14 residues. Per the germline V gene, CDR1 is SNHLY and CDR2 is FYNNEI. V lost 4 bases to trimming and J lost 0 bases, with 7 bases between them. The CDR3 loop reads CASSALLSYNEQFF. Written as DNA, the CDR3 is TGTGCCAGCAGTGCCCTTCTCTCCTACAATGAGCAGTTCTTC.

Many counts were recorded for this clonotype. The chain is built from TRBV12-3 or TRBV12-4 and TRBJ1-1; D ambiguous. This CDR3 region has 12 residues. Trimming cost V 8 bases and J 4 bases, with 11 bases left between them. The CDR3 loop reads CASEIRGTEAFF. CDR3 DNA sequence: TGTGCCAGCGAGATCCGGGGCACTGAAGCTTTCTTT.

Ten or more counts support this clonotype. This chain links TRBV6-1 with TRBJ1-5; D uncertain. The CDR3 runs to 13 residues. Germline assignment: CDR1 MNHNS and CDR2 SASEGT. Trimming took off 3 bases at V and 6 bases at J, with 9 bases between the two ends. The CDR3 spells CASSDSKGQPQHF. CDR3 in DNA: TGTGCCAGCAGTGATAGCAAGGGTCAGCCCCAGCATTTT.